This entry is about one T cell receptor beta chain. V was cut by 2 bases and J by 5 bases, with 13 bases left in between. Germline loops: CDR1 MDHEN, CDR2 SYDVKM. The CDR3 totals 15 residues. The source of the sample is a study of brain T cells in children with intractable seizures. Sequencing was performed with immunoSEQ multiplex PCR; in TCRdb, only in-frame clones are kept and a portion is missing. The data show roughly 120,000 clones, 94% seen once. The V call is TRBV28, the J call TRBJ1-5; D call uncertain. The sample here was peripheral blood, taken at surgery. This sequence originates from a boy under three years old with hemimegalencephaly and intractable seizures. The CDR3: CASSLQPPGDQPQHF. The CDR3 DNA reads TGTGCCAGCAGTTTACAGCCGCCGGGTGATCAGCCCCAGCATTTT.